One and the same sample provided the 9 T cell receptor beta chains below, sequenced in a study of cytomegalovirus exposure and HLA in healthy donors. Use of 60 Vbeta and 13 Jbeta primers characterized the PCR. Generated by immunoSEQ multiplex PCR, the TCRdb table keeps only in-frame clones and is missing some. In the table there are 100,000 to 150,000 clones, approximately 75% of which are singletons. Sequencing was done on a sample of PBMCs. Receptors originate from a man younger than 45 in good health and CMV-seronegative.

The chain uses TRBV7-6 and TRBJ1-5; 11 nucleotides line up with TRBD1. The CDR3 has 18 residues. CDR1 SGHVS and CDR2 FNYEAQ come from the germline V gene. V lost 1 base, J lost 0 bases, and 5 bases stayed unmatched. The CDR3 DNA follows: TGTGCCAGCAGCTTAGGGACAGGGGGCGCGGATAGCAATCAGCCCCAGCATTTT. Translated: CASSLGTGGADSNQPQHF. Combining the CDR3 with reference TRBV7-6 and TRBJ1-5 gives the whole variable domain GAGVSQSPRYKVTKRGQDVALRCDPISGHVSLYWYRQALGQGPEFLTYFNYEAQQDKSGLPNDRFSAERPEGSISTLTIQRTEQRDSAMYRCASSLGTGGADSNQPQHFGDGTRLSIL.

The chain uses TRBV11-2 and TRBJ2-1; the match to TRBD2 covers 9 bases. Germline values: CDR1 SGHAT, CDR2 FQNNGV. CDR3 length: 16 residues. V trimming: 1 base; J trimming: 2 bases; junction bases outside the gene matches: 3. The CDR3 loop is CASSLGGGGAYNEQFF. DNA for the CDR3: TGTGCCAGCAGCTTAGGGGGCGGGGGGGCCTACAATGAGCAGTTCTTC.

The chain joins TRBV10-1 to TRBJ2-7; TRBD2 matches 10 bases. From germline, CDR1 is WNHNN and CDR2 SYGVQD (reference sequence). V shed 5 bases and J 5 bases; nucleotides not matched to a gene: 6. The CDR3 totals 14 residues. This CDR3 reads CASSISGGIDEQYF. CDR3 sequence (DNA): TGCGCCAGCAGTATTAGCGGGGGGATCGACGAGCAGTACTTC.

The J gene is TRBJ2-7, the V gene TRBV5-1, with TRBD1 matching 7 bases. Germline V gene data show CDR1 as SGHRS and CDR2 as YFSETQ. This CDR3 comprises 15 residues. V dropped 4 bases and J dropped 0; count of bases not matched to a gene: 7. Written as DNA, the CDR3 is TGCGCCAGCAGCCCGACAGGGTTTGACTCCTACGAGCAGTACTTC. Translation gives CASSPTGFDSYEQYF.

The sample holds a few counts of this clone. V is TRBV7-2 and J is TRBJ1-3; D possibly corresponds to TRBD1 (5 bases). Trimming removed 0 bases from V and 8 bases from J, with 11 bases in between. The CDR3 consists of 14 residues. CDR1 and CDR2 (germline): SGHTA, FQGNSA. CDR3 in DNA: TGTGCCAGCAGCTTAGCGATCAGGGATGACACCATATATTTT. It encodes CASSLAIRDDTIYF.

The CDR3 sequence: CASRPEGVSNYGYTF. The CDR3 DNA reads TGTGCCAGCAGGCCCGAGGGAGTCTCTAACTATGGCTACACCTTC. V gene TRBV27 combines with J gene TRBJ1-2; D unclear. Per germline, CDR1 MNHEY and CDR2 SMNVEV (reference sequence). The CDR3 consists of 15 residues. Trimming removed 6 bases at V and 0 bases at J, with 14 bases between.

Here the CDR3 DNA reads TGTGCCAGTAGTATGGGGGACAGGTATAACAAGATTTATAGCAATCAGCCCCAGCATTTT. This sequence encodes CASSMGDRYNKIYSNQPQHF. The V and J genes are TRBV19 and TRBJ1-5; 8 bases match TRBD1. The germline V gene encodes CDR1 LNHDA and CDR2 SQIVND (reference sequence). With 3 bases clipped from V and 0 bases from J, the junction kept 16 bases outside the gene matches. The CDR3 spans 20 residues.

This clone came up once. The chain is built from TRBV2 and TRBJ2-5, with 10 bases identical to TRBD2. J was trimmed by 3 bases and V by 4 bases; bases with no gene match: 2. The CDR3 extends over 14 amino acids. In germline, CDR1 is SNHLY, CDR2 FYNNEI. The CDR3: CASSALAGKETQYF. The DNA for the CDR3 is TGTGCCAGCAGTGCACTAGCGGGGAAAGAGACCCAGTACTTC.

This clone was detected once. The chain couples TRBV27 to TRBJ1-6; 9 positions agree with TRBD1. The CDR3 extends over 14 amino acids. J gave up 7 bases and V 6 bases, and 4 bases lay outside the gene matches. Germline assignment: CDR1 MNHEY and CDR2 SMNVEV (reference sequence). The CDR3 DNA is TGTGCCAGCAGCACCGGGACAGGGAATTCACCCCTCCACTTT. Its translation is CASSTGTGNSPLHF.